The 22 T cell receptor beta chains listed next were all sequenced from one sample in a study of blood T cell repertoires in COVID-19. Assay: immunoSEQ multiplex PCR; the TCRdb copy retains only in-frame clones and omits some. This sample has 150,000 or so clones, with over 75% found just once. Material: peripheral blood. The receptor source for this set is a human donor in a cohort sampled during active COVID-19.

The chain links TRBV6-6 to TRBJ1-1, with no clear D. The CDR3 covers 11 residues. Trimming took 4 bases from V and 7 from J, leaving 7 bases between them. Germline-derived CDR1 and CDR2 are MNHNY and SVGAGI (reference sequence). The CDR3 DNA follows: TGTGCCAGCAGTTCCCGGGTTGAAGCTTTCTTT. Its translation: CASSSRVEAFF.

The V and J genes are TRBV4-1 and TRBJ1-5; 12 nucleotides align to TRBD1. The CDR3 totals 17 residues. Germline assignment: CDR1 MGHRA and CDR2 YSYEKL. After removal of 4 bases from V and 6 bases from J, the junction contained 10 bases not matched to a gene. The CDR3 DNA sequence: TGCGCCAGCAGCCGGGGACAGGGGGCGAGAGGAAGTCAGCCCCAGCATTTT. Protein: CASSRGQGARGSQPQHF.

This chain joins TRBV30 and TRBJ1-1, with D perhaps TRBD1 (5 bases). The CDR3 totals 14 residues. Germline V gene sequence: CDR1 GTSNPN, CDR2 SVGIG (reference sequence). V was pared by 4 bases and J by 4 bases, with 16 bases between. CDR3 bases: TGTGCCTGGACCCTGGGGGGGGATGGCACTGAAGCTTTCTTT. This codes for CAWTLGGDGTEAFF.

The V and J genes are TRBV30 and TRBJ1-1; possible D gene TRBD1, 6 bases. The CDR3 contains 12 residues. V was pared by 3 bases and J by 10 bases, with 15 bases between. Germline-derived CDR1 and CDR2 are GTSNPN and SVGIG (reference sequence). The CDR3 sequence is CAWRAGAKGAFF. CDR3 in DNA: TGTGCCTGGAGGGCAGGGGCCAAGGGAGCTTTCTTT.

Comment on this clone: This sample includes further DNA sequences coding for the same CDR3. The chain uses TRBV5-1 and TRBJ1-2; D might be TRBD1 (5 bases). The CDR3 contains 12 residues. The V and J ends lost 5 bases and 4 bases respectively, with 9 bases between them. Germline V gene sequence: CDR1 SGHRS, CDR2 YFSETQ. The CDR3 DNA is TGCGCCAGCAGTTTCGACAGCTATGGCTACACCTTC. Its protein product is CASSFDSYGYTF.

V gene TRBV6-5 combines with J gene TRBJ2-3, with D perhaps TRBD1 (6 bases). Trimming left V 8 bases short and J 0 bases short, with 9 bases between. Germline CDR1 is MNHEY and CDR2 is SVGAGI. The CDR3 has 13 residues. CDR3 in DNA: TGTGCCAGCCGGACAGTTAGCACAGATACGCAGTATTTT. This encodes CASRTVSTDTQYF.

The chain recombines TRBV9 with TRBJ2-5, with 7 bases lining up with TRBD1. V lost 4 bases to trimming and J lost 0 bases; unmatched junction nucleotides: 6. This CDR3 spans 15 amino acids. The V gene's germline CDR1 is SGDLS and CDR2 YYNGEE. CDR3 sequence (DNA): TGTGCCAGCAGCTGGGGACAGCAAGACCAAGAGACCCAGTACTTC. Its protein product is CASSWGQQDQETQYF.

V is TRBV9 and J is TRBJ2-7; 9 positions match TRBD2. This CDR3 spans 15 amino acids. After removal of 4 bases from V and 6 bases from J, the junction contained 11 bases not matched to a gene. Germline CDR1 and CDR2: SGDLS and YYNGEE. The CDR3 reads CASSYGAGGPPEQYF. The CDR3 region has the DNA TGTGCCAGCAGCTATGGAGCGGGGGGCCCTCCCGAGCAGTACTTC.

This clone was observed a handful of times. The chain is built from TRBV2 and TRBJ2-5; D ambiguous. Germline CDR1 reads SNHLY; CDR2 reads FYNNEI. CDR3 length: 13 amino acids. The ends were cut back, 5 bases at V and 3 bases at J, with 10 bases in the middle. The CDR3 bases are TGTGCCAGCAGTTGGCGGCCTGAAGAGACCCAGTACTTC. Translated: CASSWRPEETQYF.

The chain uses TRBV6-4 and TRBJ2-1, with D uncertain. Germline V gene sequence: CDR1 MRHNA, CDR2 SNTAGT. The CDR3 extends over 15 amino acids. V shed 6 bases and J shed 0 bases, with 12 bases lying between them. CDR3 nucleotides: TGTGCCAGCAGCTATGATTACAGCTCCTACAATGAGCAGTTCTTC. It yields the protein CASSYDYSSYNEQFF.

The rearrangement links TRBV5-4 to TRBJ2-3, with TRBD1 matching 10 bases. Germline V gene sequence: CDR1 SGHNT, CDR2 YYREEE (reference sequence). The CDR3 length is 15 residues. V dropped 5 bases and J dropped 4; count of bases not matched to a gene: 7. CDR3 nucleotide sequence: TGTGCCAGCAGTCCCGGGACAGGGGTCGCAGATACGCAGTATTTT. It specifies CASSPGTGVADTQYF.

The chain carries TRBV4-1 and TRBJ2-3; 8 nucleotides match TRBD2. In germline, CDR1 is MGHRA, CDR2 YSYEKL. The CDR3 is made up of 17 amino acids. The J segment lost 5 bases and the V segment lost 4 bases, leaving 14 bases of the junction unmatched. CDR3 sequence: CASSPSVLAGSRDTQYF. CDR3 nucleotides: TGCGCCAGCAGCCCCTCCGTTTTAGCGGGAAGTCGAGATACGCAGTATTTT.

The V and J genes are TRBV27 and TRBJ2-1, with 13 bases aligning to TRBD2. Germline V gene lookup returns CDR1 MNHEY and CDR2 SMNVEV (reference sequence). Trimming removed 6 bases from V and 8 bases from J; junction bases left unmatched: 10. This CDR3 spans 16 amino acids. DNA for the CDR3: TGTGCCAGCAGCTCCACGACTAGCGGGAGGAAGGATGAGCAGTTCTTC. This translates into CASSSTTSGRKDEQFF.

The chain employs TRBV24-1 and TRBJ2-2; TRBD1 matches at 7 bases. CDR1 and CDR2 from the germline V gene are KGHDR and SFDVKD. Unmatched junction bases numbered 7, after V lost 4 bases and J lost 6 bases. This CDR3 is 15 amino acids long. The CDR3 sequence is CATSDPGQASGELFF. The CDR3 nucleotides read TGTGCCACCAGTGACCCTGGACAGGCGTCCGGGGAGCTGTTTTTT.

This clone was observed a single time. The chain has TRBV5-5 and TRBJ2-5; no clear D. This CDR3 is 13 amino acids long. The V gene's germline CDR1 is SGHKS and CDR2 YYEKEE (reference sequence). V gave up 3 bases and J gave up 4 bases, with 10 bases separating them. In DNA, the CDR3 is TGTGCCAGCAGCTACATCACCCGAGAGACCCAGTACTTC. Amino acids: CASSYITRETQYF. Looking up the rest from reference TRBV5-5 and TRBJ2-5 gives the full variable domain: DAGVTQSPTHLIKTRGQQVTLRCSPISGHKSVSWYQQVLGQGPQFIFQYYEKEERGRGNFPDRFSARQFPNYSSELNVNALLLGDSALYLCASSYITRETQYFGPGTRLLVL.

The chain couples TRBV27 to TRBJ2-1, with a possible D match to TRBD2 (6 bases). The CDR3 totals 15 residues. Trimming removed 7 bases at V and 0 bases at J, with 13 bases between. Germline CDR1 and CDR2: MNHEY and SMNVEV (reference sequence). As DNA, the CDR3 is TGTGCCAGCAACCGGCGGGGCCCCTCCTACAATGAGCAGTTCTTC. Residues: CASNRRGPSYNEQFF.

This clone has only a few counts. This chain joins TRBV5-1 and TRBJ2-7, with 7 bases identical to TRBD2. V trimming: 2 bases; J trimming: 4 bases; junction bases outside the gene matches: 6. Germline V lookup: CDR1 SGHRS, CDR2 YFSETQ. This CDR3 comprises 14 residues. The CDR3 nucleotides read TGCGCCAGCAGCTTTGGGGACTACCCTTACGAGCAGTACGTC. It codes for CASSFGDYPYEQYV.

The count of this clone is one. V gene TRBV6-1 combines with J gene TRBJ1-2; D is unclear. Trimming took off 2 bases at V and 4 bases at J, with 14 bases between the two ends. Germline V gene sequence: CDR1 MNHNS, CDR2 SASEGT. This CDR3 is 15 amino acids long. The CDR3 here is CASSESIAVGYGYTF. In DNA, the CDR3 is TGTGCCAGCAGTGAAAGTATTGCAGTTGGCTATGGCTACACCTTC.

This chain joins TRBV7-2 and TRBJ1-2, with 9 bases lining up with TRBD1. V dropped 2 bases and J dropped 2; count of bases not matched to a gene: 6. Germline assignment: CDR1 SGHTA and CDR2 FQGNSA. The CDR3 length is 16 residues. The CDR3 spells CASSLRPGQGNYGYTF. The CDR3 bases are TGTGCCAGCAGCTTAAGACCGGGACAGGGAAACTATGGCTACACCTTC.

The V gene is TRBV7-8, the J gene TRBJ1-6, with 10 bases that match TRBD1. The CDR3 loop spans 15 amino acids. The trim removed 5 bases at V and 13 bases at J, leaving 11 bases unmatched. The V gene's germline CDR1 is SGHVS and CDR2 FQNEAQ. The CDR3 protein is CASSTGTGARRPLHF. The CDR3 region has the DNA TGTGCCAGCAGCACCGGGACAGGGGCGCGGCGGCCCCTCCACTTT.

This chain connects TRBV6-5 to TRBJ2-7, with D possibly being TRBD2 (7 bases). Per the germline V gene, CDR1 is MNHEY and CDR2 is SVGAGI. This CDR3 is 13 amino acids long. The V gene lost 6 bases and the J gene lost 4 bases, with 13 bases spanning the gap. The CDR3 DNA reads as TGTGCCAGCAGAGGGGGGGGCCTTTACGAGCAGTACTTC. As protein: CASRGGGLYEQYF.

The chain carries TRBV9 and TRBJ1-6; D ambiguous. The germline CDR1 and CDR2 sequences are SGDLS and YYNGEE. The V end was cut by 3 bases, the J end by 0 bases, with 10 bases between. The CDR3 covers 16 residues. In DNA form, the CDR3 reads TGTGCCAGCAGCGGTAGTGGCGGCTCCTATAATTCACCCCTCCACTTT. Translation gives CASSGSGGSYNSPLHF.